Each of the 13 T cell receptor beta chains below was sequenced from the same sample in a study of CD8+CD57+ T cells in acquired aplastic anemia. TCR beta VDJ and CDR3 profiling used genomic DNA as template. In TCRdb, the reads were re-called with MiXCR into one record per CDR3 protein. The table lists 200,000 to 250,000 distinct CDR3 sequences, around 32% of them singletons, with roughly 1.1% in the top ten. Sequences were obtained from sorted CD4+, CD8+, or CD8+CD57+ T cells (not recorded which) from PBMCs. These receptors came from a human donor in good health, serving as a control.

This rearrangement joins TRBV12-3 or TRBV12-4 to TRBJ2-1, with 7 bases matching TRBD1. V lost 5 bases, J lost 3 bases, and 7 bases stayed unmatched. The CDR3 is made up of 15 amino acids. CDR3 DNA sequence: TGTGCCAGCAGTACAGGGGCTGGGGGCTACAATGAGCAGTTCTTC. Translating gives CASSTGAGGYNEQFF.

The chain links TRBV19 to TRBJ1-3; no clear D. The V end was cut by 3 bases, the J end by 0 bases, with 12 bases between. CDR1 is LNHDA, CDR2 SQIVND, per germline (reference sequence). The CDR3 sequence is 16 residues long. CDR3 DNA sequence: TGTGCCAGTAGTATTTCCCCCGGTCGCTCTGGAAACACCATATATTTT. It specifies CASSISPGRSGNTIYF.

This rearrangement joins TRBV19 to TRBJ2-1; 8 positions agree with TRBD2. With 1 base clipped from V and 0 bases from J, the junction kept 2 bases outside the gene matches. CDR3 length equals 16 residues. CDR1 LNHDA and CDR2 SQIVND come from the germline V gene (reference sequence). CDR3 amino acids: CASSIAGLASYNEQFF. The CDR3 DNA sequence: TGTGCCAGTAGTATAGCCGGACTAGCCTCCTACAATGAGCAGTTCTTC.

The chain couples TRBV14 to TRBJ1-6, with D unclear. The CDR3 length is 15 residues. The V gene lost 2 bases and the J gene lost 10 bases, with 15 bases spanning the gap. Germline lookup yields CDR1 SGHDN and CDR2 FVKESK. The chain's CDR3 is CASSQTSAGGSPLHF. The CDR3 coding sequence is TGTGCCAGCAGCCAAACTTCGGCAGGCGGGTCACCCCTCCACTTT.

About this clonotype itself: The CDR3 ends on some other residue instead of the conserved phenylalanine or tryptophan, so this is likely a read error. The V and J genes are TRBV6-1 and TRBJ1-1, with a weak D call TRBD1 (6 bases). The V gene's germline CDR1 is MNHNS and CDR2 SASEGT. CDR3 size: 14 residues. With 4 bases removed from V and 3 bases from J, the gap between germline ends came to 12 bases. CDR3 protein: CASSGGQGYTEAFS. The DNA of the CDR3 is TGTGCCAGCAGTGGGGGACAAGGGTACACTGAAGCTTTCTCT.

This clonotype appeared a few times. The chain employs TRBV11-3 and TRBJ2-1; TRBD1 might be the D (5 bases). Germline V CDR1 and CDR2: SGHNT, YENEEA. The CDR3 has 14 residues. V lost 6 bases, J lost 6 bases, and 15 bases lay in between. CDR3 DNA sequence: TGTGCCAGCAGTTTAAGGGGTCTCGGCAATGAGCAGTTCTTC. Translated: CASSLRGLGNEQFF.

The chain links TRBV19 to TRBJ2-6; tentatively, D is TRBD1 (5 bases). The CDR3 loop spans 13 amino acids. The V end lost 8 bases, the J end lost 1 base, and 6 bases lay between the germline ends. Germline CDR1 is LNHDA and CDR2 is SQIVND (reference sequence). DNA for the CDR3: TGTGCCAGTCGACAGTCTGGGGCCAACGTCCTGACTTTC. Translating it yields CASRQSGANVLTF. The variable domain in full, with the rest retrieved from reference TRBV19 and TRBJ2-6, is DGGITQSPKYLFRKEGQNVTLSCEQNLNHDAMYWYRQDPGQGLRLIYYSQIVNDFQKGDIAEGYSVSREKKESFPLTVTSAQKNPTAFYLCASRQSGANVLTFGAGSRLTVL.

This clonotype was recorded many times. The chain joins TRBV20-1 to TRBJ1-6; D gene uncertain. V lost 2 bases and J lost 5, with 13 bases in between. Looked up from germline, CDR1 is DFQATT and CDR2 is SNEGSKA (reference sequence). The CDR3 is 15 residues long. The DNA of the CDR3 is TGCAGTGCTAGAACCCGGGCCAAGAATAATTCACCCCTCCACTTT. This gives the protein CSARTRAKNNSPLHF.

This clonotype was observed at least ten times. The rearrangement links TRBV7-9 to TRBJ1-5; TRBD1 might be the D (5 bases). Germline-derived CDR1 and CDR2 are SEHNR and FQNEAQ (reference sequence). The CDR3 covers 15 residues. V was trimmed by 5 bases and J by 8 bases, leaving 19 bases between them. The DNA of the CDR3 is TGTGCCAGCAGCATAACCGGGACCGCATTTGAGCCCCAGCATTTT. Its protein product is CASSITGTAFEPQHF.

This clonotype was detected a few times. A much larger clone differs from this one at a single base, so this may be a read error. CDR3 protein: CATSGKASGYQETQYF. In nucleotides, the CDR3 is TGTGCCACCAGTGGTAAGGCTAGCGGGTACCAAGAGACCCAGTACTTC. The rearrangement joins TRBV24-1 to TRBJ2-5; 8 positions agree with TRBD2. CDR3 size: 16 residues. In germline, CDR1 is KGHDR, CDR2 SFDVKD. V shed 5 bases, J shed 0 bases, and the junction held 7 bases outside the gene matches.

The V call is TRBV19, the J call TRBJ2-3; D may be TRBD2 (7 bases). The V and J ends lost 6 bases and 3 bases respectively, with 22 bases between them. Germline-derived CDR1 and CDR2 are LNHDA and SQIVND (reference sequence). The CDR3 covers 17 residues. The CDR3 sequence is CASSRRGGSEGTDTQYF. CDR3 DNA: TGTGCCAGTAGCCGCAGGGGAGGGTCCGAGGGGACAGATACGCAGTATTTT. The full variable domain, its missing parts supplied by reference TRBV19 and TRBJ2-3, is DGGITQSPKYLFRKEGQNVTLSCEQNLNHDAMYWYRQDPGQGLRLIYYSQIVNDFQKGDIAEGYSVSREKKESFPLTVTSAQKNPTAFYLCASSRRGGSEGTDTQYFGPGTRLTVL.

This clonotype has ten or more counts. The chain couples TRBV20-1 to TRBJ1-2; TRBD1 might be the D (5 bases). CDR1 DFQATT and CDR2 SNEGSKA come from the germline V gene (reference sequence). This CDR3 has 11 residues. The V and J ends lost 8 bases and 8 bases respectively, with 15 bases between them. In DNA, the CDR3 is TGCAGTAGGGGTACGTCAGGAGGCTACACCTTC. As protein: CSRGTSGGYTF.

The chain uses TRBV15 and TRBJ2-1, with a tentative D call TRBD2 (7 bases). V gave up 0 bases and J gave up 6 bases, with 12 bases separating them. The CDR3 sequence is 15 residues long. Per the germline V gene, CDR1 is LNHNV and CDR2 is YYDKDF (reference sequence). Written as DNA, the CDR3 is TGTGCCACCAGCAGAGATGGGGGGGCAGTCAATGAGCAGTTCTTC. Its protein is CATSRDGGAVNEQFF. The whole variable domain, filled in from reference TRBV15 and TRBJ2-1, reads DAMVIQNPRYQVTQFGKPVTLSCSQTLNHNVMYWYQQKSSQAPKLLFHYYDKDFNNEADTPDNFQSRRPNTSFCFLDIRSPGLGDTAMYLCATSRDGGAVNEQFFGPGTRLTVL.